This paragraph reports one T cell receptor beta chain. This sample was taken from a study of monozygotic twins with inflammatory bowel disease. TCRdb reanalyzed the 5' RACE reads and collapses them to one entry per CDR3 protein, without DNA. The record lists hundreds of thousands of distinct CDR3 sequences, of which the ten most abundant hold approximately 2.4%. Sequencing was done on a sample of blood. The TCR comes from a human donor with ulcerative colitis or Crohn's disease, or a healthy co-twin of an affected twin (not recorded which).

CDR3 sequence: CASSEGSDLGDTQYF. This sequence joins TRBV2 and TRBJ2-3; there is no DNA to check the TCRdb D call of TRBD2. CDR3 length equals 15 residues. Germline V gene data show CDR1 as SNHLY and CDR2 as FYNNEI. Together with reference TRBV2 and TRBJ2-3, the CDR3 gives the full variable domain: EPEVTQTPSHQVTQMGQEVILRCVPISNHLYFYWYRQILGQKVEFLVSFYNNEISEKSEIFDDQFSVERPDGSNFTLKIRSTKLEDSAMYFCASSEGSDLGDTQYFGPGTRLTVL.